This TCR beta chain was retrieved from a study of blood T cell repertoires in COVID-19. Study-level information: The United States, Italy and Spain provided the acute and convalescent COVID-19 samples. T cells, B-cell-depleted T cells, or PBMCs provided the cDNA or gDNA that served as material.

This CDR3 is 15 amino acids long. Trimming took 5 bases from V and 6 from J; bases not matched to a gene: 8. Germline CDR1 reads MNHEY; CDR2 reads SVGEGT. How the authors handled the data: Researchers report that nucleated cell counts were estimated from reference gene primer amplification. Measured with immunoSEQ multiplex PCR; TCRdb has only the in-frame clones, and not every one. V, J and clone size reflect that table, while D and trimming were determined from the DNA. The sample records fewer than 150,000 clones, 90% being singletons. Those enrolled in Seattle joined during active infection and were followed longitudinally afterward.

The gene calls are TRBV6-2 or TRBV6-3 and TRBJ1-4; 8 positions agree with TRBD1. The sample taken for sequencing was peripheral blood. The receptor's source is a woman aged 55-70 years with COVID-19, enrolled during active disease. CDR3 loop: CASSTTGGSDEKLFF. The CDR3 DNA reads TGTGCCAGCAGTACAACAGGGGGTTCGGATGAAAAACTGTTTTTT.